The 32 T cell receptor beta chains given below trace back to one sample, sequenced in a study of T cell repertoires in cytomegalovirus infection. Their target antigens are unknown. One entry per CDR3 protein, called by TCRdb with MiXCR from the reads. In the table there are roughly 7,900 distinct CDR3 sequences, roughly half of which are singletons. Sequencing used PBMCs, sequenced either directly or after in vitro stimulation (not recorded which). These receptors were obtained from a human donor in good health (CMV status not recorded). Some clones in this sample may be carry-over from other donors' samples.

This clonotype appeared a few times. The J gene is TRBJ1-1, the V gene TRBV12-3 or TRBV12-4, with D maybe TRBD1 (6 bases). V dropped 6 bases and J dropped 13 bases, with 30 bases sitting between them. CDR3 length: 16 amino acids. This CDR3 reads CASSIRGSKQGTDYFF. CDR3 DNA: TGTGCCAGCAGCATCAGGGGTTCCAAACAGGGCACTGACTATTTCTTT.

In the case of this clonotype: Its ends do not fully match the called genes, so a read error is possible. The chain combines TRBV5-1 with TRBJ2-1; tentatively, D is TRBD2 (6 bases). The CDR3 spans 15 residues. Germline loops: CDR1 SGHRS, CDR2 YFSETQ. CDR3 nucleotide sequence: TGCTCCAGCAGCTTGTTCTCGACAGCGGGCAATGAGACGTTCTTC. It yields the protein CSSSLFSTAGNETFF.

The rearrangement joins TRBV7-2 to TRBJ2-1; tentative D call: TRBD2 (6 bases). The ends were cut back, 5 bases at V and 4 bases at J, with 9 bases in the middle. CDR3 length: 13 residues. Germline CDR1 and CDR2: SGHTA and FQGNSA. CDR3 region: CASSIGGYNEQFF. In DNA, the CDR3 is TGTGCCAGCAGCATCGGGGGTTACAATGAGCAGTTCTTC.

As concerns this clonotype: An end of the junction differs from the germline gene, which may be a read error. The V and J genes are TRBV7-9 and TRBJ2-1; D unresolved. The CDR3 length is 16 residues. In germline, CDR1 is SEHNR, CDR2 FQNEAQ (reference sequence). CDR3 sequence: CARSWLGIYTYNEQFF. The CDR3 nucleotides read TGTGCCCGCAGCTGGTTGGGAATATACACCTACAATGAGCAGTTTTTC.

This clonotype was seen a handful of times. The chain has TRBV7-4 and TRBJ2-1; D is ambiguous. The germline V gene encodes CDR1 SGHVT and CDR2 SQSDAQ. Trimming stripped 3 bases from V and 2 bases from J, with 14 bases between. This CDR3 comprises 16 residues. The DNA of the CDR3 is TGTGCCAGCAGCTTCTGGGGAAGATCCACCTACAATGAGCAGTTCTTC. The encoded protein is CASSFWGRSTYNEQFF.

Concerning this clonotype itself: It may be a read error: a sequence one base away is much more abundant. The J gene is TRBJ1-1, the V gene TRBV6-1; TRBD1 aligns across 11 bases. This CDR3 comprises 22 residues. The trim removed 1 base at V and 3 bases at J, leaving 22 bases unmatched. CDR1 and CDR2 (germline): MNHNS, SASEGT. CDR3 loop: CASSEVSRGNIVGTGGDTEAFF. In DNA, the CDR3 is TGTGCCAGCAGTGAAGTTAGTAGGGGGAACATTGTGGGGACAGGGGGGGACACTGAAGCTTTCTTT.

The J gene is TRBJ2-1, the V gene TRBV7-9; D gene ambiguous. V gave up 10 bases and J gave up 0 bases, with 19 bases separating them. The CDR3 runs 16 residues. Germline CDR1 is SEHNR and CDR2 is FQNEAQ (reference sequence). The CDR3 DNA sequence: TGTGCCATCAGTTTCCGCGGCGAGAGCTCCTACAATGAGCAGTTCTTC. Its translation: CAISFRGESSYNEQFF.

This clonotype was counted once. The CDR3 ends on some other residue instead of the conserved phenylalanine or tryptophan, so this is likely a read error. In DNA form, the CDR3 reads TGTGTCAGCAAAGACAGCCTCTCCCCCTGGGGAGGCTACACCACC. It yields the protein CVSKDSLSPWGGYTT. The V and J genes are TRBV2 and TRBJ1-2, with D perhaps TRBD1 (5 bases). This CDR3 comprises 15 residues. Germline values: CDR1 SNHLY, CDR2 FYNNEI.

Regarding this clonotype: This may come from a read error, since a much larger clone is one base off. The chain is built from TRBV20-1 and TRBJ2-7; the match to TRBD2 covers 9 bases. CDR1 is DFQATT, CDR2 SNEGSKA, per germline (reference sequence). With V trimmed by 0 bases and J by 4 bases, 4 bases remained unmatched. This CDR3 is 14 amino acids long. The CDR3 here is CSARESGRMYEQYF. CDR3 DNA sequence: TGCAGTGCTAGAGAGAGCGGGAGGATGTACGAGCAGTACTTC.

J is TRBJ2-1 and V is TRBV11-2, with D possibly being TRBD2 (6 bases). This CDR3 is built from 15 residues. Germline assignment: CDR1 SGHAT and CDR2 FQNNGV. Trimming removed 4 bases at V and 4 bases at J, with 14 bases between. The CDR3 DNA reads TGTGCCAGCAGCTCGTCGCGGGGCGTTTACAATGAGCAGTTCTTC. Its protein product is CASSSSRGVYNEQFF. Filled out from reference TRBV11-2 and TRBJ2-1, the complete variable domain reads EAGVAQSPRYKIIEKRQSVAFWCNPISGHATLYWYQQILGQGPKLLIQFQNNGVVDDSQLPKDRFSAERLKGVDSTLKIQPAKLEDSAVYLCASSSSRGVYNEQFFGPGTRLTVL.

About this clonotype itself: Given the absence of the conserved phenylalanine or tryptophan at the CDR3 end, a read error is likely. It is unclear where the CDR3 begins or ends on the DNA, so no DNA is shown, and the CDR3 is as TCRdb lists it. CDR3 in amino acids: CASRPETYSNQPKHS. The chain employs TRBV7-6 and TRBJ1-5. Including both end residues, the CDR3 is 15 amino acids long. CDR1 and CDR2 from the germline V gene are SGHVS and FNYEAQ.

The CDR3 here is CASSSPILPSGNTIYF. The CDR3 region has the DNA TGTGCCAGCAGCTCCCCTATTCTCCCCTCTGGAAACACCATATATTTT. The chain recombines TRBV7-2 with TRBJ1-3; D is unclear. Trimming removed 4 bases at V and 0 bases at J, with 13 bases between. The V gene's germline CDR1 is SGHTA and CDR2 FQGNSA. This CDR3 is built from 16 residues.

The rearrangement links TRBV7-8 to TRBJ2-1, with D unresolved. Germline lookup yields CDR1 SGHVS and CDR2 FQNEAQ. With 1 base removed from V and 8 bases from J, the gap between germline ends came to 12 bases. The CDR3 consists of 14 residues. CDR3 protein: CASSLDPLPDEQFF. In nucleotides, the CDR3 is TGTGCCAGCAGCTTAGACCCTCTGCCCGATGAGCAGTTCTTC.

On this clonotype itself: This CDR3 is missing its conserved last phenylalanine or tryptophan, likely due to a read error. The gene calls are TRBV15 and TRBJ2-1; 7 nucleotides match TRBD2. V gave up 2 bases and J gave up 6 bases; unmatched junction bases: 10. Germline loops: CDR1 LNHNV, CDR2 YYDKDF (reference sequence). The CDR3 covers 16 residues. The DNA of the CDR3 is TGTGCCACCAGCAGATCCTTGGCGGGAGTGCGCAATGAGCAGTTCTGC. Its translation is CATSRSLAGVRNEQFC.

This clonotype was recorded many times. This chain connects TRBV19 to TRBJ2-2, with D uncertain. The V gene's germline CDR1 is LNHDA and CDR2 SQIVND (reference sequence). This CDR3 has 15 amino acids. Trimming shortened V by 7 bases and J by 0 bases, and 12 bases separated the two germline ends. CDR3 protein: CASMKGIANTGELFF. The CDR3 DNA is TGTGCCAGTATGAAGGGTATCGCGAACACCGGGGAGCTGTTTTTT. The variable domain in full, completed from reference TRBV19 and TRBJ2-2, reads DGGITQSPKYLFRKEGQNVTLSCEQNLNHDAMYWYRQDPGQGLRLIYYSQIVNDFQKGDIAEGYSVSREKKESFPLTVTSAQKNPTAFYLCASMKGIANTGELFFGEGSRLTVL.

V and J are TRBV6-1 and TRBJ1-1, with TRBD1 as a possible D gene (5 bases). Germline loops: CDR1 MNHNS, CDR2 SASEGT. V was cut by 5 bases and J by 4 bases, with 17 bases left in between. The CDR3 contains 15 residues. The CDR3 loop reads CASSPGTGWGTEAFF. The CDR3, as DNA: TGTGCCAGCAGTCCCGGGACGGGGTGGGGCACTGAAGCTTTCTTT.

Of note for this clonotype: A read error may be the cause here, since a much bigger clone is one base away. CDR3 nucleotides: TGCGCCGGCACCTATGATGGAAACACCATATATTTT. Amino acids: CAGTYDGNTIYF. The rearrangement uses TRBV5-1 and TRBJ1-3; D unclear. The CDR3 runs 12 residues. Per the germline V gene, CDR1 is SGHRS and CDR2 is YFSETQ. Between the trimmed V and J ends, which lost 10 bases and 3 bases, there was a span of 11 bases.

This clonotype was found many times. This chain links TRBV25-1 with TRBJ1-1; weak D call: TRBD1 (5 bases). This CDR3 spans 15 amino acids. Per germline, CDR1 MGHDK and CDR2 SYGVNS. The ends were cut back, 6 bases at V and 1 base at J, with 15 bases in the middle. The CDR3, as DNA: TGTGCCAGCAGGTGGGGGGGGGTAGGGAACACTGAAGCTTTCTTT. Amino acids: CASRWGGVGNTEAFF.

Comment on this clonotype: The missing conserved phenylalanine or tryptophan at the end of this CDR3 makes a read error likely. The chain is built from TRBV7-2 and TRBJ2-5; 11 bases fit TRBD2. V lost 4 bases to trimming and J lost 1 base; unmatched junction nucleotides: 14. Germline V gives CDR1 SGHTA, CDR2 FQGNSA. The CDR3 extends over 19 amino acids. The chain's CDR3 is CASSSQGLAGGLVQETQYL. In nucleotides, the CDR3 is TGTGCCAGCAGCTCCCAGGGGCTAGCGGGGGGTCTCGTCCAAGAGACCCAGTACTTA.

This clonotype was observed a few times. The chain recombines TRBV27 with TRBJ2-7, with TRBD1 identical over 8 bases. The trim removed 7 bases at V and 0 bases at J, leaving 8 bases unmatched. Looked up from germline, CDR1 is MNHEY and CDR2 is SMNVEV (reference sequence). The CDR3 runs to 15 residues. The CDR3 loop reads CASNPRTGTSYEQYF. For the CDR3, the DNA is TGTGCCAGCAATCCAAGGACAGGGACCTCCTACGAGCAGTACTTC.

This chain connects TRBV14 to TRBJ2-1; 10 nucleotides agree with TRBD2. Unmatched junction bases numbered 13, after V lost 5 bases and J lost 0 bases. The CDR3 loop spans 19 amino acids. CDR1 SGHDN and CDR2 FVKESK come from the germline V gene. The CDR3 is CASSKRVAGGPSSYNEQFF. For the CDR3, the DNA is TGTGCCAGCAGCAAGCGGGTAGCGGGGGGCCCGAGCTCCTACAATGAGCAGTTCTTC. Full variable domain (missing parts from reference TRBV14 and TRBJ2-1): EAGVTQFPSHSVIEKGQTVTLRCDPISGHDNLYWYRRVMGKEIKFLLHFVKESKQDESGMPNNRFLAERTGGTYSTLKVQPAELEDSGVYFCASSKRVAGGPSSYNEQFFGPGTRLTVL.

This clonotype was picked up many times. This chain links TRBV11-2 with TRBJ1-1; tentatively, D is TRBD1 (6 bases). Germline V CDR1 and CDR2: SGHAT, FQNNGV. This CDR3 has 12 residues. Between the trimmed V and J ends, which lost 2 bases and 10 bases, there was a span of 11 bases. DNA for the CDR3: TGTGCCAGCAGCTTATGGGGGCATGGAGCTTTCTTT. It codes for CASSLWGHGAFF.

For this clonotype: Compared with germline, one end of the junction differs, possibly owing to a read error. The CDR3 loop reads CSAWDRGLYSTQPPHF. For the CDR3, the DNA is TGTAGTGCTTGGGACAGGGGGCTTTATAGCACTCAGCCCCCGCATTTT. The V and J genes are TRBV20-1 and TRBJ1-5; 12 positions match TRBD1. Germline V lookup: CDR1 DFQATT, CDR2 SNEGSKA (reference sequence). This CDR3 is 16 amino acids long.

The J gene is TRBJ2-1, the V gene TRBV7-2; D possibly uses TRBD1 or TRBD2 (5 bases each). Trimming took 6 bases from V and 9 from J, leaving 21 bases between them. The CDR3 is 15 amino acids. The germline CDR1 and CDR2 sequences are SGHTA and FQGNSA. The CDR3 region is CASSLRDPRWGEQFF. CDR3 sequence (DNA): TGTGCCAGCAGTCTCCGGGACCCAAGGTGGGGTGAGCAGTTCTTC.

This chain links TRBV10-3 with TRBJ2-7; D gene unclear. Germline V gives CDR1 ENHRY, CDR2 SYGVKD. V dropped 4 bases and J dropped 0 bases, with 7 bases sitting between them. The CDR3 is 13 residues long. The CDR3 coding sequence is TGTGCCATCAGTGCTTTGGGCTCCTACGAGCAGTACTTC. This sequence encodes CAISALGSYEQYF.

This chain joins TRBV7-9 and TRBJ1-1, with a possible D match to TRBD1 (6 bases). Germline V CDR1 and CDR2: SEHNR, FQNEAQ (reference sequence). The length of the CDR3 is 15 residues. The CDR3 DNA reads TGTTCAAGCAGCTTGCAGCTGGGGGCGCGCACGGAAGCTTTCTTT. It yields the protein CSSSLQLGARTEAFF.

This clonotype appeared once. The chain has TRBV7-4 and TRBJ2-1, with TRBD2 as a possible D gene (5 bases). The J call may be in error: the DNA end matches TRBJ2-7 better. There are 16 residues in the CDR3. CDR1 and CDR2 from the germline V gene are SGHVT and SQSDAQ. The CDR3 loop reads CASSLRGESDYKEQYV. In nucleotides, the CDR3 is TGTGCCAGCAGCTTACGCGGCGAGAGCGACTACAAGGAGCAGTACGTC.

A word on this clonotype: The CDR3 carries no conserved terminal phenylalanine or tryptophan, so it likely arises from a read error. CDR3 protein: CSSRQDRSASYEQYL. The DNA for the CDR3 is TGTTCCAGCAGACAAGATCGTTCAGCTTCCTACGAGCAGTACTTA. The chain joins TRBV4-2 to TRBJ2-7, with D hard to call. This CDR3 contains 15 residues. Germline CDR1 reads LGHNA; CDR2 reads YNFKEQ.

This clonotype was counted only a few times. This chain uses TRBV20-1 with TRBJ2-1; D unclear. V lost 7 bases and J 2 bases, leaving 3 bases between the germline ends. The germline V gene encodes CDR1 DFQATT and CDR2 SNEGSKA (reference sequence). The CDR3 totals 10 residues. CDR3 region: CSVTYNEQFF. Written as DNA, the CDR3 is TGCAGTGTCACCTACAATGAGCAGTTCTTC.

In its sample, this clonotype was seen many times. This sequence joins TRBV18 and TRBJ1-6; D may be TRBD1 (5 bases). Trimming left V 5 bases short and J 9 bases short, with 11 bases between. CDR1 is KGHSH and CDR2 is LQKENI in the germline V gene. The length of the CDR3 is 13 residues. CDR3 in amino acids: CASSSGRASPLHF. DNA for the CDR3: TGTGCCAGCTCATCGGGCAGGGCTTCACCCCTCCACTTT.

This chain joins TRBV10-3 and TRBJ1-5, with D unclear. Germline CDR1 is ENHRY and CDR2 is SYGVKD. This CDR3 comprises 13 residues. Between the trimmed V and J ends, which lost 6 bases and 6 bases, there was a span of 12 bases. The CDR3 sequence: CAISSEPGQPQHF. For the CDR3, the DNA is TGTGCCATCAGCTCAGAGCCAGGTCAGCCCCAGCATTTT.

On this clonotype: Given the absence of the conserved phenylalanine or tryptophan at the CDR3 end, a read error is likely. The limits of the CDR3 on the DNA are not certain, so only TCRdb's listed CDR3 is given. This chain connects TRBV19 to TRBJ1-5; the D call of TRBD1 is as the table states it, not checked on the DNA. The V gene's germline CDR1 is LNHDA and CDR2 SQIVND (reference sequence). Ends included, the CDR3 has 19 residues. CDR3 sequence reads: CASSSIYPGTGEDNPPQPC.